This T cell receptor (beta chain) originates from a study of cytomegalovirus exposure and HLA in healthy donors. Study overall: Approximately 200 million T cells yielded some 120 million unique TCR beta sequences in earlier analysis.

Note on this clone: Its antigen is as yet unknown.

Study-level points and caveats: In a later analysis, at a false discovery rate of 0.05, 15,000 to 20,000 TCR beta sequences matched HLA alleles. The study flagged 150 to 200 TCR beta chains as cytomegalovirus-associated.

CDR1 is SGHTA and CDR2 is FQGTGA in the germline V gene. The CDR3 runs 16 residues. V lost 3 bases to trimming and J lost 0 bases, with 14 bases between them. A multiplex PCR was run with 60 Vbeta primers and 13 Jbeta primers. Libraries were prepared by immunoSEQ multiplex PCR; TCRdb keeps only in-frame clonotypes and omits some of them. Among some 170,000 clones listed, roughly 76% were seen once. The chain joins TRBV7-3 to TRBJ1-1; unclear D gene. The specimen was PBMCs. The TCR sequence derives from a woman under 30 in good health and CMV-seropositive. The chain's CDR3 is CASSFLDASMNTEAFF. In DNA, the CDR3 is TGTGCCAGCAGCTTTTTAGATGCGAGTATGAACACTGAAGCTTTCTTT.